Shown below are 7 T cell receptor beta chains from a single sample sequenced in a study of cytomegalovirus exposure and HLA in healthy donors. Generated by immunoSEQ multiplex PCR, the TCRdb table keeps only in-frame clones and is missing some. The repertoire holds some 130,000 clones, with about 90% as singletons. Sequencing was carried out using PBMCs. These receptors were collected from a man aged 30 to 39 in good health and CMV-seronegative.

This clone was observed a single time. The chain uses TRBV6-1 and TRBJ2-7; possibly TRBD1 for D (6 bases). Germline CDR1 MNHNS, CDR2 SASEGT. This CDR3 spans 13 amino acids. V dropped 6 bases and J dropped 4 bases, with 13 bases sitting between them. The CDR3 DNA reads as TGTGCCAGCAGCAGAATACAGGGTTACGAGCAGTACTTC. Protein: CASSRIQGYEQYF.

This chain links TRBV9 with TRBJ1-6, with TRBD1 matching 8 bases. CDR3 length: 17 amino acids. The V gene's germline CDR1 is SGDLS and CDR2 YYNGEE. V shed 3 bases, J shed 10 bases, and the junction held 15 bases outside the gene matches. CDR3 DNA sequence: TGTGCCAGCAGCGAGACAGAGACAGGGGCTCGATGGTCACCCCTCCACTTT. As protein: CASSETETGARWSPLHF.

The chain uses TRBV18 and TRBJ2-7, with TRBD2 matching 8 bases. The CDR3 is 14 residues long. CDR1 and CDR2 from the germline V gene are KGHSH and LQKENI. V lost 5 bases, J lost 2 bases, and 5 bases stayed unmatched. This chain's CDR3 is CASSTAGDAYEQYF. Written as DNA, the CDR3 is TGTGCCAGCTCAACAGCGGGAGACGCCTACGAGCAGTACTTC.

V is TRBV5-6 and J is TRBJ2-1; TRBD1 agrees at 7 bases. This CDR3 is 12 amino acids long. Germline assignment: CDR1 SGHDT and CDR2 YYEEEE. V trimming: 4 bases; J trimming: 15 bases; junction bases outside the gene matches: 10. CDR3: CASSLGQERPFF. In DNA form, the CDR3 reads TGTGCCAGCAGCCTCGGACAGGAGCGCCCGTTCTTC.

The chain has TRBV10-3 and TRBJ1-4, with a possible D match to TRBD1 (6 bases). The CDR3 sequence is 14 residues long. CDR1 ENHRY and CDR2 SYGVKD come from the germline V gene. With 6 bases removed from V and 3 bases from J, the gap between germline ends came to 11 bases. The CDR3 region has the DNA TGTGCCATCAGGGACAGCCAGTCTAATGAAAAACTGTTTTTT. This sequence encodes CAIRDSQSNEKLFF.

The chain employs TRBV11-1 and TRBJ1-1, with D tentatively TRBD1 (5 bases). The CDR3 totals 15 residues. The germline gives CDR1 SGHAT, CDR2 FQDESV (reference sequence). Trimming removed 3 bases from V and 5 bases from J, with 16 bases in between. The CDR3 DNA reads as TGTGCCAGCAGCTTCACCGGGACTCCGGGGACTGAAGCTTTCTTT. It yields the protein CASSFTGTPGTEAFF.

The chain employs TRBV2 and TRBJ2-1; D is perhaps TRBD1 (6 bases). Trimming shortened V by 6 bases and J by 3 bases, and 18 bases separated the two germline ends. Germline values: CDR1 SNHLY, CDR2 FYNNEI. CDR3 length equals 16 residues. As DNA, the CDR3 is TGTGCCAGCAGAGCTAACAGGGCACTCGTCTACAATGAGCAGTTCTTC. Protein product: CASRANRALVYNEQFF.